This entry features one T cell receptor beta chain sequence. Antigen: not known. The study ran its PCR with 60 Vbeta and 13 Jbeta primers. The repertoire was sequenced with immunoSEQ multiplex PCR; TCRdb's copy has only in-frame clones and lacks some. The sample lists roughly 180,000 clones; 75% to 80% were seen once. The sample comes from a study of cytomegalovirus exposure and HLA in healthy donors. Germline CDR1 reads MNHNS; CDR2 reads SASEGT. V lost 0 bases and J lost 4; bases outside the gene matches: 5. This CDR3 spans 16 amino acids. Study-level points and caveats: Roughly uniform depth of sequencing across donors was assumed in presence/absence analyses. In an earlier analysis, about 87% or about 30%: the productive usage of most TCR beta V segments. A list of approximately 160 TCR beta chains associated with cytomegalovirus was given. In a later analysis, TCR association rates varied by HLA locus: DRB1 most, HLA-C fewest.

This receptor was obtained from a female donor in good health and CMV-seronegative. The source material was PBMCs. The chain carries TRBV6-1 and TRBJ1-3; 8 bases fit TRBD1. The CDR3 sequence: CASSEAGQGNGNTIYF. CDR3 nucleotide sequence: TGTGCCAGCAGTGAAGCTGGACAGGGAAACGGAAACACCATATATTTT.